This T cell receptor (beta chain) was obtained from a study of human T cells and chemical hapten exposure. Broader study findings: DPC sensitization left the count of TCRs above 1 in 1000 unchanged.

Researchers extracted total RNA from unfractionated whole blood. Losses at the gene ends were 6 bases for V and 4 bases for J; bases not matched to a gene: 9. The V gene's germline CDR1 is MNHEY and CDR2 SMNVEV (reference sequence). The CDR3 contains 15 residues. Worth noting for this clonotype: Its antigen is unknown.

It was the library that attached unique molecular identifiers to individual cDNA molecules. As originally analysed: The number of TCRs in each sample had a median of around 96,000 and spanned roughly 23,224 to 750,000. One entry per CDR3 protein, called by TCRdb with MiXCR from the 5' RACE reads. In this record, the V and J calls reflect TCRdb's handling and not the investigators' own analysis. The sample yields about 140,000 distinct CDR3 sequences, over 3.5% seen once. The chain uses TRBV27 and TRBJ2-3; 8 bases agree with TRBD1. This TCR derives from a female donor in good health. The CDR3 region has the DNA TGTGCCAGCAGACCCTGGGGACAGGTGGCAGATACGCAGTATTTT. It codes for CASRPWGQVADTQYF.